The present T cell receptor (beta chain) was sequenced within a study of blood T cell repertoires in COVID-19 (dated by TCRdb to the early 2020s). For the wider study: Samples covering the acute and convalescent phases of COVID-19 were provided by collaborators in the United States, Italy and Spain. The sample metadata nearly always contained a de-identified subject ID, COVID-19 status, age in years and sex. The samples were drawn from two sources: the first 160 participants of the ongoing ImmuneRACE study, and fewer than 1,500 subjects contributed by 6 global collaborators. Where HLA class I and class II types were available, the types were taken from metadata supplied by the sample provider, not from assay-based typing. The repertoires were made available in a free public database intended to serve as a resource for research on the immune response to SARS-CoV-2. Deeply sampled blood TCRbeta repertoires from subjects exposed to, actively infected with, or recovered from COVID-19 were included in the dataset. The material from the prospective study consisted of cDNA or gDNA derived from T cells, B-cell-depleted T cells, or PBMCs.

TCRbeta CDR3 regions were amplified from genomic DNA using the immunoSEQ Assay, a bias-controlled multiplex PCR. As for the authors' bioinformatics: Nucleated cell counts per sample were estimated from amplification of reference gene primers within the assay. To quantify the absolute abundance of each unique TCRbeta CDR3 rearrangement, sequence reads were collapsed and filtered. For each sample, productive Simpson clonality was calculated as the square root of Simpson's diversity index across productive rearrangements. TCRdb provides this immuneACCESS table in a form limited to in-frame rearrangements. Some clones are lacking; in checked studies, under half of them reflect an unresolved V gene, and why the rest are absent is not known. That table furnishes V, J and clone size, whereas the DNA furnished D and trimming. Present in this sample are about 350,000 clones, 65% to 90% of which were seen just once. Of the sample, under 8.5% is held by the ten largest clones.

One collaborating source in Seattle enrolled patients while the patients were actively infected and followed the patients over time throughout the course of disease. Collaborating institutions collected whole blood in K2EDTA tubes following their own protocols. For TCRbeta analysis, collaborators shipped samples as frozen whole blood, isolated PBMCs, or DNA extracted from either of those sample types. This clone was picked up one time. The antigen this receptor binds is unknown. Within one base of it there is no much larger clone, and no base qualities were kept. The V end gives up 4 bases and the J end 12 bases, leaving 16 bases in the junction not matched to a gene. CDR1 and CDR2 were assigned from the germline V gene (reference sequence) as SGHNT and YYREEE. The CDR3 holds 15 amino acids from the cysteine to the phenylalanine. Left in the record is the CDR3 DNA by itself, 45 bases read in frame from the first base.

What the authors observed across the whole study: The amount of clinical and demographic metadata varied by source and participant and was provided uncurated.

The source material was peripheral blood. The V and J genes are TRBV5-4 and TRBJ1-2; 9 central nucleotides agree with TRBD1. The sequence came from a woman aged 55-70 years with COVID-19, enrolled during active disease. This receptor has the CDR3 CASSPYLEGQGRNTF. The sequenced DNA is TGTGCCAGCAGCCCCTATTTAGAAGGACAGGGGAGGAACACCTTC.